The following is a T cell receptor beta chain sequence with its context. The target antigen is unknown. This record comes from a study of cytomegalovirus exposure and HLA in healthy donors. Study observations and caveats: Later work showed greater clonal expansion in HLA-associated TCR beta chains than in equally common others.

Vbeta (60) and Jbeta (13) primers were used in the PCR. The protocol was immunoSEQ multiplex PCR, while the TCRdb copy is restricted to in-frame clones and leaves out a portion. The table includes 200,000 to 250,000 clones, 65% to 85% detected once. There were likely unrecorded immune exposures, though donors were nominally healthy when sampled. The CDR3 consists of 16 residues. With V trimmed by 0 bases and J by 3 bases, 4 bases remained unmatched. Germline V gene sequence: CDR1 SNHLY, CDR2 FYNNEI. Sequencing was performed on PBMCs. The chain links TRBV2 to TRBJ2-3; 9 positions agree with TRBD2. The TCR originated in a boy younger than 10 in good health and CMV-seronegative. Here the CDR3 reads CASSEASGRGTDTQYF. The CDR3 DNA reads TGTGCCAGCAGTGAAGCTAGCGGGAGAGGGACAGATACGCAGTATTTT. Full variable domain (outside the CDR3, taken from reference TRBV2 and TRBJ2-3): EPEVTQTPSHQVTQMGQEVILRCVPISNHLYFYWYRQILGQKVEFLVSFYNNEISEKSEIFDDQFSVERPDGSNFTLKIRSTKLEDSAMYFCASSEASGRGTDTQYFGPGTRLTVL.